Each of the 13 T cell receptor beta chains below was sequenced from the same sample in a study of T cells in Graves' hyperthyroidism and ophthalmopathy. RNA transcripts provided the source from which TCR beta CDR3 regions were amplified. The primer set for the first-round RT-PCR of the TCR CDR3 was HTBI. TCRdb analysed the multiplex PCR reads with MiXCR anew, one entry per CDR3 protein. The data hold 500,000 to 700,000 distinct CDR3 sequences, with approximately 15% observed a single time. Sequenced: blood. The receptors derive from a woman younger than 35 with Graves' hyperthyroidism.

The chain links TRBV5-5 to TRBJ2-1; 9 bases map to TRBD2. From germline, CDR1 is SGHKS and CDR2 YYEKEE (reference sequence). There are 19 residues in the CDR3. The trim removed 7 bases at V and 4 bases at J, leaving 21 bases unmatched. This CDR3 reads CASQFGGLAGLVPYNEQFF. In DNA, the CDR3 is TGTGCCAGCCAATTTGGGGGGCTAGCGGGACTGGTACCTTACAATGAGCAGTTCTTC.

V usage is TRBV7-9 and J usage is TRBJ2-3; 7 bases agree with TRBD2. V dropped 0 bases and J dropped 2; count of bases not matched to a gene: 11. CDR1 is SEHNR and CDR2 is FQNEAQ in the germline V gene (reference sequence). The CDR3 runs to 18 residues. CDR3 region: CASSLARVASGSTDTQYF. DNA for the CDR3: TGTGCCAGCAGCTTAGCGCGTGTGGCTAGCGGCTCCACAGATACGCAGTATTTT. The entire variable domain, with the rest obtained from reference TRBV7-9 and TRBJ2-3, is as follows: DTGVSQNPRHKITKRGQNVTFRCDPISEHNRLYWYRQTLGQGPEFLTYFQNEAQLEKSRLLSDRFSAERPKGSFSTLEIQRTEQGDSAMYLCASSLARVASGSTDTQYFGPGTRLTVL.

This clonotype was observed many times. The rearrangement uses TRBV18 and TRBJ1-2, with TRBD1 as a possible D gene (5 bases). Trimming cost V 2 bases and J 2 bases, with 9 bases left between them. This CDR3 is built from 14 residues. Germline CDR1 is KGHSH and CDR2 is LQKENI. CDR3 coding DNA: TGTGCCAGCTCACCAGACAGTACGAACTATGGCTACACCTTC. Its translation is CASSPDSTNYGYTF.

This clonotype was found a few times. The rearrangement joins TRBV15 to TRBJ2-3; 9 bases are shared with TRBD1. Germline V CDR1 and CDR2: LNHNV, YYDKDF (reference sequence). The CDR3 runs to 13 residues. J was trimmed by 2 bases and V by 9 bases; bases with no gene match: 3. As DNA, the CDR3 is TGTGCCACTGGGACAGGGACCACAGATACGCAGTATTTT. Protein product: CATGTGTTDTQYF.

This chain links TRBV29-1 with TRBJ1-5; no clear D. Germline V gene lookup returns CDR1 SQVTM and CDR2 ANQGSEA. V gave up 1 base and J gave up 7 bases, with 11 bases separating them. CDR3 size: 13 residues. CDR3 coding DNA: TGCAGCGTTGAAGCCATGGCGGGGCAGCCCCAGCATTTT. This translates into CSVEAMAGQPQHF.

The sample holds a few counts of this clonotype. Just one base apart from a much larger clone, this may be a read error. The CDR3 does not close with the conserved phenylalanine or tryptophan, likely indicating a read error. V gene TRBV5-1 combines with J gene TRBJ1-1, with 7 bases aligning to TRBD1. From germline, CDR1 is SGHRS and CDR2 YFSETQ. The CDR3 has 14 amino acids. Trimming at V came to 5 bases and at J to 0 bases, leaving 4 bases not matched to a gene. CDR3 region: CASRRQGLNTEAFS. CDR3 DNA sequence: TGCGCCAGCAGGAGACAGGGCTTGAACACTGAAGCTTTCTCT.

This clonotype came up a few times. The V gene is TRBV4-1, the J gene TRBJ1-3; the match to TRBD1 covers 9 bases. Germline CDR1 MGHRA, CDR2 YSYEKL. This CDR3 region has 16 residues. Germline trimming cut 4 bases from V and 2 bases from J; bases unmatched to any gene: 6. The CDR3 DNA reads TGCGCCAGCAGCCGGGGACAGGGCAGTACTGGAAACACCATATATTTT. Its translation is CASSRGQGSTGNTIYF.

The chain is built from TRBV19 and TRBJ1-3; D might be TRBD1 (6 bases). The CDR3 length is 15 residues. Trimming cost V 3 bases and J 4 bases, with 13 bases left between them. The germline CDR1 and CDR2 sequences are LNHDA and SQIVND (reference sequence). The CDR3 reads CASSIPGARGNTIYF. The CDR3, as DNA: TGTGCCAGTAGTATTCCAGGGGCGCGAGGAAACACCATATATTTT.

The table lists this clonotype with many counts. The rearrangement joins TRBV2 to TRBJ2-3; D is undetermined. Germline CDR1 SNHLY, CDR2 FYNNEI. The V and J ends lost 1 base and 2 bases respectively, with 7 bases between them. This CDR3 contains 14 residues. The CDR3 protein is CASSEGTPTDTQYF. The CDR3 DNA is TGTGCCAGCAGTGAAGGTACTCCCACAGATACGCAGTATTTT.

This clonotype was counted many times. V usage is TRBV3-1 and J usage is TRBJ2-1; 13 bases are a match to TRBD2. V shed 3 bases, J shed 8 bases, and the junction held 16 bases outside the gene matches. Germline CDR1 and CDR2: LGHDT and YNNKEL (reference sequence). The CDR3 contains 19 residues. The DNA of the CDR3 is TGTGCCAGCAGCCACCTTCCGAAGACACTAGCGGGAGGGCCCTATGAGCAGTTCTTC. Translating gives CASSHLPKTLAGGPYEQFF.

This clonotype was seen many times. V and J are TRBV30 and TRBJ2-1; no definite D call. Germline V gives CDR1 GTSNPN, CDR2 SVGIG (reference sequence). The CDR3 runs 13 residues. Deletions cut 2 bases from V and 4 bases from J, with 9 bases between. CDR3 amino acids: CAWSHTRYNEQFF. CDR3 bases: TGTGCCTGGAGTCATACACGGTACAATGAGCAGTTCTTC.

In its sample, this clonotype was seen a few times. This chain uses TRBV6-2 or TRBV6-3 with TRBJ2-3, with D perhaps matching TRBD1 (5 bases). Germline CDR1 is MNHEY and CDR2 is SVGEGT. V was pared by 6 bases and J by 4 bases, with 17 bases between. The CDR3 runs 15 residues. The CDR3 is CASSSIQGFADTQYF. CDR3 nucleotide sequence: TGTGCCAGCAGCTCCATCCAGGGTTTCGCAGATACGCAGTATTTT.

This clonotype was recorded at least ten times. V gene TRBV2 combines with J gene TRBJ2-7, with a weak D call TRBD2 (6 bases). CDR3 size: 15 residues. Trimming removed 5 bases from V and 4 bases from J, with 18 bases in between. Germline loops: CDR1 SNHLY, CDR2 FYNNEI. This CDR3 reads CASSLSSASTYEQYF. The DNA for the CDR3 is TGTGCCAGCAGTCTGTCTAGCGCTTCGACGTACGAGCAGTACTTC.